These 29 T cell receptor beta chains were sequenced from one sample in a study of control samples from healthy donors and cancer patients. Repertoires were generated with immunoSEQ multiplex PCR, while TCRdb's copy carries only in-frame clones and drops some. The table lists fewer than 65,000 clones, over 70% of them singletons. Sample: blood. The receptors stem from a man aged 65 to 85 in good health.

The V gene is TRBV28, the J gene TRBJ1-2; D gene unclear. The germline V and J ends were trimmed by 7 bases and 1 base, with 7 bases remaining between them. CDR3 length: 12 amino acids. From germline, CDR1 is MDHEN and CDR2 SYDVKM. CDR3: CASNSINYGYTF. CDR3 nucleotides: TGTGCCAGCAACAGTATTAACTATGGCTACACCTTC.

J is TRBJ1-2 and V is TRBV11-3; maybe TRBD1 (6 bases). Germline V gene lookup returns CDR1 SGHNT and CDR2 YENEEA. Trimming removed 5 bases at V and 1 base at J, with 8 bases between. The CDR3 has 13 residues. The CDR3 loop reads CASSPGVNYGYTF. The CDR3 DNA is TGTGCCAGCAGCCCAGGGGTTAACTATGGCTACACCTTC.

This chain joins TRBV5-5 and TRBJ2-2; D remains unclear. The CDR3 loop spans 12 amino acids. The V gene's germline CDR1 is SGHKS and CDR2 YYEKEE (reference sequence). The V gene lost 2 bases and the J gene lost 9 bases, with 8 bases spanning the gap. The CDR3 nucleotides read TGTGCCAGCAGCTTTGCTACGAGGGAGCTGTTTTTT. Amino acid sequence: CASSFATRELFF.

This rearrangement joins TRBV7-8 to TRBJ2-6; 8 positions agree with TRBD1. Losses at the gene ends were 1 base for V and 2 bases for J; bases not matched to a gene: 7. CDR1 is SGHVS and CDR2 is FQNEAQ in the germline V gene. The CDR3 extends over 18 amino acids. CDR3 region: CASSLERRGLTGANVLTF. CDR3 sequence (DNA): TGTGCCAGCAGCTTAGAGCGCAGGGGGCTAACTGGGGCCAACGTCCTGACTTTC.

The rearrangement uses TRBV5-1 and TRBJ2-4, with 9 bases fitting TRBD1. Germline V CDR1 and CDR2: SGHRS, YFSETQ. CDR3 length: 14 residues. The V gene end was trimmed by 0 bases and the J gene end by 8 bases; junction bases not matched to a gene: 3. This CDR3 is CASSLDRGLDIQYF. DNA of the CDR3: TGCGCCAGCAGCTTGGACAGGGGGCTCGACATTCAGTACTTC.

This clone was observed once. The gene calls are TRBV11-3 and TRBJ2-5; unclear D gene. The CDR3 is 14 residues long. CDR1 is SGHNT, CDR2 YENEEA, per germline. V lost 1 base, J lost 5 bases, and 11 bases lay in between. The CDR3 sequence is CASSLGYAAETQYF. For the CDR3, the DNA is TGTGCCAGCAGCTTAGGATATGCGGCGGAGACCCAGTACTTC.

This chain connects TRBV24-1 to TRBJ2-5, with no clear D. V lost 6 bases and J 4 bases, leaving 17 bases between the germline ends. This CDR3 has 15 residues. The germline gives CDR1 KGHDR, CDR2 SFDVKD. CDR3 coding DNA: TGTGCCACCAGTAGTAGTCAGAGACCCCGAGAGACCCAGTACTTC. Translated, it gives CATSSSQRPRETQYF.

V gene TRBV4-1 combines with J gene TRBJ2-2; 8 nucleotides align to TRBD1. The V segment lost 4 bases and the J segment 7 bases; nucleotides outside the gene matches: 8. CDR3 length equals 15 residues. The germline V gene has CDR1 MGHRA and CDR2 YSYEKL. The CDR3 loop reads CASSLSSQGGGELFF. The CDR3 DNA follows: TGCGCCAGCAGCCTTTCGTCACAGGGGGGCGGGGAGCTGTTTTTT.

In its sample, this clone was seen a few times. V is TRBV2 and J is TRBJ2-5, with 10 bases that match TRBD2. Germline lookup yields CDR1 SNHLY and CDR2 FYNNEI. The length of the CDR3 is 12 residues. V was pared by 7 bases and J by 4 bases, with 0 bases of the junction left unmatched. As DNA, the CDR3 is TGTGCCAGCAAGCGGGAGGGAGAGACCCAGTACTTC. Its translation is CASKREGETQYF.

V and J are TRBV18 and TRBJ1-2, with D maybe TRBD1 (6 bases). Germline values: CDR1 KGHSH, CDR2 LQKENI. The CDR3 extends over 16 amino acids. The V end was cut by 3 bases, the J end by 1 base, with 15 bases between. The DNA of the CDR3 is TGTGCCAGCTCACCGTGGGCCAACAGGGATAACTATGGCTACACCTTC. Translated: CASSPWANRDNYGYTF.

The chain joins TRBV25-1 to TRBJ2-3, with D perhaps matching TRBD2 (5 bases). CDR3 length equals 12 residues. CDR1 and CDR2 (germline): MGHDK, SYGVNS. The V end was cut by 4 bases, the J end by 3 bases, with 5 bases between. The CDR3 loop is CASSGRTDTQYF. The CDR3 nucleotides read TGTGCCAGCAGTGGGAGGACAGATACGCAGTATTTT.

The CDR3 here is CASSEVLNTEAFF. In DNA, the CDR3 is TGTGCCAGCAGTGAAGTACTGAACACTGAAGCTTTCTTT. The chain links TRBV6-1 to TRBJ1-1; D gene uncertain. V was cut by 1 base and J by 0 bases, with 3 bases left in between. This CDR3 comprises 13 residues. The V gene's germline CDR1 is MNHNS and CDR2 SASEGT.

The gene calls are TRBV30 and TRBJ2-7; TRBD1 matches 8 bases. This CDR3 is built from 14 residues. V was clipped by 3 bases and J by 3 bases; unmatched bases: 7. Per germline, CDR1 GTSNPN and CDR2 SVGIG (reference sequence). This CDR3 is CAWRTTGAGYEQYF. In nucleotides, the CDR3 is TGTGCCTGGAGGACGACAGGGGCTGGCTACGAGCAGTACTTC. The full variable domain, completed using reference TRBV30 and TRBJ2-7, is SQTIHQWPATLVQPVGSPLSLECTVEGTSNPNLYWYRQAAGRGLQLLFYSVGIGQISSEVPQNLSASRPQDRQFILSSKKLLLSDSGFYLCAWRTTGAGYEQYFGPGTRLTVT.

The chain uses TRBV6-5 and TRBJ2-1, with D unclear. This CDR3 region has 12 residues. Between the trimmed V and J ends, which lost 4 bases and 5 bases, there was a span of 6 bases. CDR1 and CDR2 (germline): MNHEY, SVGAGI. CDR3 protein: CASSSRNNEQFF. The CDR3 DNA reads TGTGCCAGCAGTTCTCGCAACAATGAGCAGTTCTTC.

CDR3 bases: TGTGCCAGCAGCCAAGTCTGGAGGGGTAGCTATGGCTACACCTTC. It is translated as CASSQVWRGSYGYTF. The rearrangement joins TRBV3-1 (or the pseudogene TRBV3-2) to TRBJ1-2; a possible D gene is TRBD1 (5 bases). The CDR3 loop spans 15 amino acids. Trimming shortened V by 1 base and J by 4 bases, and 13 bases separated the two germline ends. CDR1 is LGHDT, CDR2 YNNKEL, per germline (reference sequence).

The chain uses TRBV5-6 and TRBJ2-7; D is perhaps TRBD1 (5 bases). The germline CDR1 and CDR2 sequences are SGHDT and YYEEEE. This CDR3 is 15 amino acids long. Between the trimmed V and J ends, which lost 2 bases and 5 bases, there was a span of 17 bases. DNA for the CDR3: TGTGCCAGCAGCTTAGCAATAGCAGGGTACCACGAGCAGTACTTC. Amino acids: CASSLAIAGYHEQYF.

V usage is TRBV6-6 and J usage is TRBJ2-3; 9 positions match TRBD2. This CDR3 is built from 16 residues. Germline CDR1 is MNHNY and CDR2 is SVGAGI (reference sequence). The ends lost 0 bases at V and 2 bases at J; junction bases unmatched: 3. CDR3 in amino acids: CASSYSTSGYTDTQYF. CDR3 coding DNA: TGTGCCAGCAGTTACTCGACTAGCGGTTACACAGATACGCAGTATTTT.

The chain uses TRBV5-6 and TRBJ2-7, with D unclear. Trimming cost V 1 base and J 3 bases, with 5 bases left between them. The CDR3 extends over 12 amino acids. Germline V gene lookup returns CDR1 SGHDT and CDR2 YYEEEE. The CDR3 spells CASSLYRYEQYF. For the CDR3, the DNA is TGTGCCAGCAGCTTGTACCGCTACGAGCAGTACTTC.

The CDR3 nucleotides are TGTGCCAGCAGCCAAGAGAGTCTGAATCAGCCCCAGCATTTT. Protein sequence: CASSQESLNQPQHF. This chain links TRBV3-1 (or the pseudogene TRBV3-2) with TRBJ1-5; no clear D. Between the trimmed V and J ends, which lost 0 bases and 4 bases, there was a span of 7 bases. CDR1 is LGHDT, CDR2 YNNKEL, per germline (reference sequence). The CDR3 extends over 14 amino acids.

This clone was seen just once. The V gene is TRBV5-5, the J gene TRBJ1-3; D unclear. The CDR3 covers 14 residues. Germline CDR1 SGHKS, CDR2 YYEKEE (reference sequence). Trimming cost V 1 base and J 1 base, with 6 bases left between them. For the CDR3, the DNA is TGTGCCAGCAGCTTGCAACATTCTGGAAACACCATATATTTT. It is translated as CASSLQHSGNTIYF.

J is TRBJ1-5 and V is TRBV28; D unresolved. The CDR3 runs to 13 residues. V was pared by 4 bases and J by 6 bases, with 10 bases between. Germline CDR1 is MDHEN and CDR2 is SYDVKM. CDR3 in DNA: TGTGCCAGCAGTTCCTCTGACATTCAGCCCCAGCATTTT. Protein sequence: CASSSSDIQPQHF.

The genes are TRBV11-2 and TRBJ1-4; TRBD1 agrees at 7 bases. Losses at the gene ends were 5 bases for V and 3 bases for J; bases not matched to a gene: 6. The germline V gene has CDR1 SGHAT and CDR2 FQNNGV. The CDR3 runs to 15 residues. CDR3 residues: CASSRGGPANEKLFF. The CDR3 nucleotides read TGTGCCAGCAGCCGAGGGGGCCCGGCTAATGAAAAACTGTTTTTT.

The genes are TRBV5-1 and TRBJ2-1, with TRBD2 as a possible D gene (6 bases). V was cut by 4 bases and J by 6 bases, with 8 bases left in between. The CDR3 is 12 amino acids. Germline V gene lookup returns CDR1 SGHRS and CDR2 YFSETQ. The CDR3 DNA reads TGCGCCAGCAGCCGGGACTCCAATGAGCAGTTCTTC. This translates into CASSRDSNEQFF.

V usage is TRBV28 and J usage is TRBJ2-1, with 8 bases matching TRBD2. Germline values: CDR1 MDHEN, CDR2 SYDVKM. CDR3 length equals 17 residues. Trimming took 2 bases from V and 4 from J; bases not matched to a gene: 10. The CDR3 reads CASSLTKGLAPYNEQFF. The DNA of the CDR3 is TGTGCCAGCAGTTTAACTAAAGGACTAGCCCCTTACAATGAGCAGTTCTTC.

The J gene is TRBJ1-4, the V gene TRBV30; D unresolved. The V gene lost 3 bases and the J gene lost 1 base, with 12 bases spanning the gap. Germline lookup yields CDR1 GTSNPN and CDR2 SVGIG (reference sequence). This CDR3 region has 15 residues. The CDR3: CAWSTGLGTNEKLFF. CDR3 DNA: TGTGCCTGGAGCACCGGACTGGGAACTAATGAAAAACTGTTTTTT.

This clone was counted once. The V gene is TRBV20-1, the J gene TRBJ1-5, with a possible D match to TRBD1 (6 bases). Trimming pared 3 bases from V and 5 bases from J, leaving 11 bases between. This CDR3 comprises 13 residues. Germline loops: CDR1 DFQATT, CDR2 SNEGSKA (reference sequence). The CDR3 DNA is TGCAGTGCTAGTAGGGGGAATGATCAGCCCCAGCATTTT. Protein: CSASRGNDQPQHF.

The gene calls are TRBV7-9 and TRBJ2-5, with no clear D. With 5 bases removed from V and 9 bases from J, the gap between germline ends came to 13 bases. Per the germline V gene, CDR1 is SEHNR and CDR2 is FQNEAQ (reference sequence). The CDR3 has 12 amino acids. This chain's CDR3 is CASSRAHLSQYF. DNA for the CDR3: TGTGCCAGCAGCAGGGCCCATCTATCCCAGTACTTC.

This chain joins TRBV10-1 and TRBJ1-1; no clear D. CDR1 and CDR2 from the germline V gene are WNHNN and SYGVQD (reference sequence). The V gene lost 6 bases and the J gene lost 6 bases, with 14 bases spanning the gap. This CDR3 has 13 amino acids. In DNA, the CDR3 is TGCGCCAGCAGGCAGGAACTTGGTGCTGAAGCTTTCTTT. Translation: CASRQELGAEAFF.

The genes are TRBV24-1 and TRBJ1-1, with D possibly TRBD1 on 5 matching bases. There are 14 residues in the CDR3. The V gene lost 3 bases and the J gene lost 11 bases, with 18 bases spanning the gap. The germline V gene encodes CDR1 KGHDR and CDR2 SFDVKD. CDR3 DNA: TGTGCCACCAGTGATCACGGGACGCCCGTGGGGGCTTTCTTT. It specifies CATSDHGTPVGAFF.